Detailed here is one TCR beta chain. The antigen this receptor binds is unknown. The record has no base qualities; no much larger clone is one base away. The approximately 39 donors, aged roughly 6 to 95 years, were systemically healthy Caucasian individuals from Russia. Around 9.7 milliliters of peripheral blood were collected from each donor into EDTA-treated Vacutainer tubes. Ficoll-Paque density-gradient centrifugation was used to isolate PBMCs, with at least 7 million obtained per sample. Trizol reagent was used to extract total RNA from PBMCs, with at least 6 micrograms per sample. The percentages of naive CD45RAhigh/CD27high T cells were determined by flow cytometry on a PBMC aliquot from every donor. This entry belongs to a study of blood T cells in healthy people across ages (dated by TCRdb to 2013 to 2016). The study in broad terms: In model experiments, roughly one uniquely barcoded TCR beta cDNA molecule per two T cells was captured by template switching. Age-related changes in TCR beta repertoire diversity were measured in the study by deep sequencing normalized with unique cDNA molecular identifiers. To avoid experimental bias, donors of different ages were spread randomly across the sequencing lanes. Two additional independent replicas of 1 million unique cDNA reads from the same blood draw were analyzed for two donors (one aged 18 to 30 and one aged 80 or older). Donors were grouped into four age groups: young (average 16 years), middle-aged (roughly 38), aged (around 66) and long-lived (less than 85). What the authors observed across the whole study: Conclusive comparison of naive and antigen-experienced compartments was prevented by the profiling of bulk unsorted PBMCs. Estimates of total diversity from one million sequenced T cells were regarded as lower bounds and underestimates. Compared with the aged group, more naive CD4+ T cells, fewer expanded clones and increased TCR diversity were shown by the long-lived group, suggesting age selection. Donor CMV infection status was unknown, potentially confounding age-related changes in expanded clonotypes. As age increased, observed TCR beta diversity per million T cells dropped in a roughly linear way, and a significant reduction was already evident by age around 41. There was a strong correlation between observed TCR beta diversity and the percentage of naive T cells measured by flow cytometry.

The V end loses 2 bases and the J end loses 5 bases, and a stretch of 19 bases separates them. Measured from the cysteine to the phenylalanine, the CDR3 is 17 residues long. The entry retains the CDR3 DNA only, 51 bases that are in frame from base 1. The germline V gene encodes CDR1 MGHRA and CDR2 YSYEKL. Preparation of the library involved 5' RACE. The sequencer listed for this sample is Illumina HiSeq 2500. A second 7 to 11 cycle PCR used a sample-barcoded 5' primer and a J-beta primer mix. A template-switch 5' adaptor carrying 12 random nucleotides introduced a unique molecular identifier onto each TCR beta cDNA molecule. Each sample yielded at least 2.5 million CDR3-containing paired-end reads. The Mint cDNA synthesis kit, primed by a TRBC-specific oligonucleotide, was used to synthesize first-strand cDNA from all RNA. After uracil-DNA glycosylase treatment, a first 18-cycle PCR used universal primers M1SS and BC2_uni_R on all cDNA. The original methods were these. For normalization, 1 million high-quality reads were randomly selected from each sample, with every read carrying a distinct molecular identifier. Instead of being binned into consensus sequences, reads with shared molecular identifiers were discarded. MiTCR, with a Q25 quality threshold and the strictest error-elimination algorithm, was used for CDR3 identification, clonotype clustering and error correction. A nonparametric unseen species model with Euler transformation was used to estimate a lower bound on total TCR beta diversity. The public reads were run again by TCRdb, first through fastp at Q25 and then through MiXCR, and only productive beta chains were kept. Each CDR3 protein gets just one entry, which takes the most common genes and DNA from the rows behind it. These V and J calls are TCRdb output, not the study's own analysis. In all, the sample holds roughly 2 million distinct CDR3 sequences, and about 49% of those were seen once. Of the sample, approximately 2.1% falls within the top ten clones.

The chain is made from TRBV4-1 and TRBJ2-1; a weak D assignment points to TRBD1 (5 bases agree). The TCR was taken from a woman in her forties in good health. Sequences were obtained from blood. The CDR3 protein sequence reads: CASSQPPLAGFHNEQFF. The DNA is TGCGCCAGCAGCCAACCCCCCCTGGCAGGGTTCCACAATGAGCAGTTCTTC.